The 23 T cell receptor beta chains in this list originate from one sample, sequenced in a study of T-cell memory formation after mild COVID-19. One entry per CDR3 protein results from TCRdb running MiXCR on the 5' RACE reads. The table lists about 260,000 distinct CDR3 sequences, about 17% of them singletons. Specimen: PBMCs or a T cell subset sorted from them (not recorded which). These receptors were collected from a man aged 18 to 29 who had mild COVID-19 (a few samples of this study predate the infection). Cell type and time point are not known.

The V and J genes are TRBV29-1 and TRBJ2-2; weak D call: TRBD2 (5 bases). Germline V gives CDR1 SQVTM, CDR2 ANQGSEA. This CDR3 region has 13 residues. V lost 4 bases, J lost 4 bases, and 10 bases lay in between. The DNA for the CDR3 is TGCAGCGTTGGCCGGGGAAGCACCGGGGAGCTGTTTTTT. Translating gives CSVGRGSTGELFF.

The genes are TRBV10-3 and TRBJ2-7; unclear D gene. The V and J ends lost 10 bases and 3 bases respectively, with 13 bases between them. Germline-derived CDR1 and CDR2 are ENHRY and SYGVKD. This CDR3 contains 12 residues. The CDR3: CATSQTNYEQYF. CDR3 in DNA: TGTGCCACCAGCCAGACAAACTACGAGCAGTACTTC.

This clonotype was recorded a few times. The rearrangement joins TRBV11-3 to TRBJ2-3; 15 bases are shared with TRBD2. CDR1 and CDR2 (germline): SGHNT, YENEEA. The CDR3 sequence is 17 residues long. V shed 5 bases, J shed 4 bases, and the junction held 7 bases outside the gene matches. CDR3: CASSLGTSGGPADTQYF. CDR3 in DNA: TGTGCCAGCAGCCTCGGGACTAGCGGGGGGCCCGCAGATACGCAGTATTTT.

Ten or more counts support this clonotype. The chain uses TRBV24-1 and TRBJ2-1, with D unclear. Germline loops: CDR1 KGHDR, CDR2 SFDVKD. The CDR3 length is 16 residues. Trimming removed 4 bases at V and 0 bases at J, with 12 bases between. The CDR3 DNA sequence: TGTGCCACCAGTGACCGACATGTCAGCTCCTACAATGAGCAGTTCTTC. Its translation: CATSDRHVSSYNEQFF.

The rearrangement links TRBV20-1 to TRBJ1-3, with a weak D call TRBD1 (5 bases). Per the germline V gene, CDR1 is DFQATT and CDR2 is SNEGSKA (reference sequence). The CDR3 length is 13 residues. Between the trimmed V and J ends, which lost 6 bases and 0 bases, there was a span of 9 bases. CDR3 amino acids: CSAWGSSGNTIYF. CDR3 sequence (DNA): TGCAGTGCCTGGGGGAGCTCTGGAAACACCATATATTTT.

V is TRBV7-2 and J is TRBJ2-7; D not resolved. The germline V gene encodes CDR1 SGHTA and CDR2 FQGNSA. The CDR3 contains 13 residues. V lost 1 base, J lost 6 bases, and 10 bases lay in between. The CDR3 DNA follows: TGTGCCAGCAGCTTAGTCCCCCCGGCCGAGCAGTACTTC. It codes for CASSLVPPAEQYF.

The chain is built from TRBV6-4 and TRBJ2-3, with D perhaps matching TRBD2 (5 bases). Trimming stripped 2 bases from V and 3 bases from J, with 6 bases between. This CDR3 has 13 residues. The germline V gene encodes CDR1 MRHNA and CDR2 SNTAGT. The CDR3 nucleotides are TGTGCCAGCAGTGACCAGCGGACAGATACGCAGTATTTT. It yields the protein CASSDQRTDTQYF.

This clonotype was picked up a small number of times. J is TRBJ2-5 and V is TRBV28; D is perhaps TRBD1 (5 bases). The V gene's germline CDR1 is MDHEN and CDR2 SYDVKM. The CDR3 contains 16 residues. The germline V and J ends were trimmed by 3 bases and 0 bases, with 14 bases remaining between them. CDR3 sequence reads: CASSFPRVSYQETQYF. CDR3 nucleotides: TGTGCCAGCAGTTTCCCCAGGGTGTCGTACCAAGAGACCCAGTACTTC.

This clonotype was detected a few times. This chain uses TRBV4-3 with TRBJ2-7; D gene unclear. Trimming pared 3 bases from V and 0 bases from J, leaving 9 bases between. The CDR3 has 14 residues. Germline lookup yields CDR1 LGHNA and CDR2 YSLEER. The CDR3 here is CASSHRASSYEQYV. The CDR3, as DNA: TGCGCCAGCAGCCATAGGGCCAGCTCCTACGAGCAGTACGTC.

This clonotype was seen only a few times. The chain employs TRBV6-1 and TRBJ1-6, with 10 bases fitting TRBD1. CDR1 and CDR2 from the germline V gene are MNHNS and SASEGT. V was clipped by 4 bases and J by 6 bases; unmatched bases: 3. This CDR3 has 15 amino acids. The CDR3 protein is CASSVGQGGNSPLHF. The CDR3 DNA follows: TGTGCCAGCAGTGTCGGACAGGGGGGTAATTCACCCCTCCACTTT.

This chain links TRBV4-2 with TRBJ2-7; D unresolved. This CDR3 has 16 amino acids. Germline lookup yields CDR1 LGHNA and CDR2 YNFKEQ. V was shortened by 0 bases and J by 2 bases, with 14 bases between the two germline ends. DNA for the CDR3: TGTGCCAGCAGCCAAGACTACGGCGGTTTAACCTACGAGCAGTACTTC. This sequence encodes CASSQDYGGLTYEQYF.

This sequence joins TRBV4-2 and TRBJ2-1, with 11 bases lining up with TRBD2. J lost 8 bases, V lost 0 bases, and 6 bases had no gene match. The germline V gene has CDR1 LGHNA and CDR2 YNFKEQ. CDR3 length: 16 amino acids. The CDR3 region has the DNA TGTGCCAGCAGCCAAGATCCTAGCGGGGGGATCTATGAGCAGTTCTTC. Protein: CASSQDPSGGIYEQFF.

This clonotype appeared many times. V usage is TRBV27 and J usage is TRBJ1-1; D is perhaps TRBD1 (5 bases). Germline V gene lookup returns CDR1 MNHEY and CDR2 SMNVEV (reference sequence). Trimming cost V 5 bases and J 10 bases, with 17 bases left between them. CDR3 length equals 13 residues. This chain's CDR3 is CASSPTLGGGAFF. The CDR3 DNA sequence: TGTGCCAGCAGTCCGACCTTGGGGGGGGGAGCTTTCTTT.

The table lists this clonotype with many counts. The rearrangement uses TRBV27 and TRBJ1-6; 11 nucleotides line up with TRBD1. V lost 5 bases and J lost 10; bases outside the gene matches: 13. The CDR3 runs to 17 residues. Per the germline V gene, CDR1 is MNHEY and CDR2 is SMNVEV (reference sequence). CDR3 in DNA: TGTGCCAGCAGTCCGGACAGGGGGCGCGGAGGCTTGTCACCCCTCCACTTT. It codes for CASSPDRGRGGLSPLHF.

The chain employs TRBV6-2 or TRBV6-3 and TRBJ2-5; tentative D call: TRBD2 (5 bases). Germline values: CDR1 MNHEY, CDR2 SVGEGT. This CDR3 is 12 amino acids long. V was cut by 6 bases and J by 3 bases, with 8 bases left in between. The CDR3 protein is CASSPAEETQYF. DNA for the CDR3: TGTGCCAGCAGCCCAGCGGAAGAGACCCAGTACTTC.

The gene calls are TRBV7-9 and TRBJ1-1; no firm D call. V dropped 0 bases and J dropped 6 bases, with 17 bases sitting between them. The CDR3 consists of 16 residues. Germline V lookup: CDR1 SEHNR, CDR2 FQNEAQ (reference sequence). This CDR3 reads CASSLALISRAAEAFF. The CDR3 DNA sequence: TGTGCCAGCAGCTTAGCGCTAATTTCCCGGGCCGCTGAAGCTTTCTTT.

The chain links TRBV5-1 to TRBJ2-3; D might be TRBD2 (5 bases). The CDR3 length is 14 residues. Trimming took 5 bases from V and 3 from J, leaving 13 bases between them. In germline, CDR1 is SGHRS, CDR2 YFSETQ. CDR3 sequence reads: CASRTLRGTDTQYF. The CDR3 DNA follows: TGCGCCAGCAGGACTTTAAGAGGGACAGATACGCAGTATTTT.

This clonotype was found a few times. Here the CDR3 DNA reads TGTGCCAGCAGTTACTCTCCCGGGACAGCTGTTTATGAAGCTTTCTTT. It yields the protein CASSYSPGTAVYEAFF. The chain uses TRBV6-5 and TRBJ1-1; 7 bases map to TRBD1. In germline, CDR1 is MNHEY, CDR2 SVGAGI. V lost 0 bases and J lost 7; bases outside the gene matches: 11. The CDR3 contains 16 residues.

This chain links TRBV7-9 with TRBJ2-7, with D uncertain. The CDR3 has 14 amino acids. The V end was cut by 5 bases, the J end by 0 bases, with 11 bases between. Germline CDR1 is SEHNR and CDR2 is FQNEAQ (reference sequence). Here the CDR3 reads CASSPSGSSYEQYF. CDR3 DNA sequence: TGTGCCAGCAGCCCCTCCGGGTCCTCCTACGAGCAGTACTTC.

This chain uses TRBV7-9 with TRBJ2-5; a possible D gene is TRBD1 (6 bases). The CDR3 contains 16 residues. V dropped 0 bases and J dropped 2 bases, with 13 bases sitting between them. CDR1 SEHNR and CDR2 FQNEAQ come from the germline V gene (reference sequence). The CDR3 here is CASSLAPRTEQETQYF. DNA of the CDR3: TGTGCCAGCAGCTTAGCCCCTCGGACAGAGCAAGAGACCCAGTACTTC.

This chain uses TRBV24-1 with TRBJ2-4; D is perhaps TRBD2 (5 bases). V shed 5 bases and J shed 8 bases, with 12 bases lying between them. The CDR3 length is 13 residues. Germline values: CDR1 KGHDR, CDR2 SFDVKD. CDR3 in amino acids: CATSVGPGYIQYF. CDR3 bases: TGTGCCACCAGTGTCGGGCCGGGGTACATTCAGTACTTC.

This clonotype was recorded many times. The chain's CDR3 is CASSSRALRETQYF. DNA for the CDR3: TGTGCCAGCTCATCTCGGGCCCTTCGCGAGACCCAGTACTTC. The chain uses TRBV18 and TRBJ2-5; no firm D call. The V and J ends lost 5 bases and 5 bases respectively, with 15 bases between them. In germline, CDR1 is KGHSH, CDR2 LQKENI. The CDR3 runs 14 residues.

This clonotype was counted ten times or more. The chain uses TRBV30 and TRBJ2-5, with D perhaps TRBD1 (6 bases). Between the trimmed V and J ends, which lost 0 bases and 5 bases, there was a span of 7 bases. The germline V gene encodes CDR1 GTSNPN and CDR2 SVGIG (reference sequence). There are 12 residues in the CDR3. The CDR3 spells CAWSVQGETQYF. In nucleotides, the CDR3 is TGTGCCTGGAGTGTACAGGGTGAGACCCAGTACTTC.